The rows below give T cell receptor beta chains drawn from one sample of a study of blood T cell repertoires in COVID-19. Only in-frame clones appear in the TCRdb table, and some are missing; sequencing was by immunoSEQ multiplex PCR. The table has about 170,000 clones, roughly 93% seen once. Sequencing was done on a sample of peripheral blood. These receptors were taken from a woman aged 45-60 years with acute or convalescent COVID-19. Each CDR3 is given with its conserved first and last residue. Fields, in order: CDR3 DNA, CDR3 protein, J gene, CDR3 length, V gene, D gene, clone size. The D gene is left open where the match is weak. Size values are once, few and many counts, or a class for expanded clones, and some rows have none.

CDR3 DNA: TGTGCCACCAGTGACACCGGGACAGGGGGGGACGAGCAGTACTTC
CDR3 protein: CATSDTGTGGDEQYF
J gene: TRBJ2-7
CDR3 length: 15
V gene: TRBV24-1
D gene: TRBD1
clone size: -

CDR3 DNA: TGTGCCAGCTCACCCGGACAGATCAATCAGCCCCAGCATTTT
CDR3 protein: CASSPGQINQPQHF
J gene: TRBJ1-5
CDR3 length: 14
V gene: TRBV18
D gene: -
clone size: few

CDR3 DNA: TGTGCCAGTAGTAGTATCCCAGGGGGCACTGAAGCTTTCTTT
CDR3 protein: CASSSIPGGTEAFF
J gene: TRBJ1-1
CDR3 length: 14
V gene: TRBV19
D gene: TRBD1
clone size: -

CDR3 DNA: TGTGCCAGCAGCTTAGGGGGCGTATCCTACGAGCAGTACTTC
CDR3 protein: CASSLGGVSYEQYF
J gene: TRBJ2-7
CDR3 length: 14
V gene: TRBV7-2
D gene: -
clone size: -

CDR3 DNA: TGTGCCAGTAGTACCAGGGTGGGGACTGGCCACGAGCAGTACTTC
CDR3 protein: CASSTRVGTGHEQYF
J gene: TRBJ2-7
CDR3 length: 15
V gene: TRBV19
D gene: -
clone size: -

CDR3 DNA: TGTGCCAGCAGGGCAGGCCAGGGCCCCTATGGCTACACCTTC
CDR3 protein: CASRAGQGPYGYTF
J gene: TRBJ1-2
CDR3 length: 14
V gene: TRBV6-4
D gene: -
clone size: -

CDR3 DNA: TGTGCCAGCAGCTTAACCCCGGGAGTGGGTCAGGGGGGACCTGGGGCCAACGTCCTGACTTTC
CDR3 protein: CASSLTPGVGQGGPGANVLTF
J gene: TRBJ2-6
CDR3 length: 21
V gene: TRBV7-3
D gene: -
clone size: once

CDR3 DNA: TGTGCCAGCAGCGGACCGGGACAGCTGAACACTGAAGCTTTCTTT
CDR3 protein: CASSGPGQLNTEAFF
J gene: TRBJ1-1
CDR3 length: 15
V gene: TRBV7-9
D gene: TRBD1
clone size: -

CDR3 DNA: TGTGCCAGCAGTCGACAGGGGAGCACTGAAGCTTTCTTT
CDR3 protein: CASSRQGSTEAFF
J gene: TRBJ1-1
CDR3 length: 13
V gene: TRBV6-6
D gene: TRBD1
clone size: -

CDR3 DNA: TGTGCCAGCAGCTTGTTAACAGGGGCAGACTATGGCTACACCTTC
CDR3 protein: CASSLLTGADYGYTF
J gene: TRBJ1-2
CDR3 length: 15
V gene: TRBV5-6
D gene: TRBD1
clone size: -

CDR3 DNA: TGTGCCAGCAGAAGTCCCGGCAGGGGCCACGAGCAGTACTTC
CDR3 protein: CASRSPGRGHEQYF
J gene: TRBJ2-7
CDR3 length: 14
V gene: TRBV27
D gene: -
clone size: once

CDR3 DNA: TGTGCCAGCAGCTTTGGGGAGGGTGAGACCCAGTACTTC
CDR3 protein: CASSFGEGETQYF
J gene: TRBJ2-5
CDR3 length: 13
V gene: TRBV7-9
D gene: TRBD2
clone size: -

CDR3 DNA: TGTGCCAGCAGCCATTCCGACGGGACAGGGATCTTTTACCAAGAGACCCAGTACTTC
CDR3 protein: CASSHSDGTGIFYQETQYF
J gene: TRBJ2-5
CDR3 length: 19
V gene: TRBV14
D gene: TRBD1
clone size: once

CDR3 DNA: TGTGCCAGCAGTTACTCGCCGAGGGAAGGCGGCTACACCTTC
CDR3 protein: CASSYSPREGGYTF
J gene: TRBJ1-2
CDR3 length: 14
V gene: TRBV6-2/TRBV6-3
D gene: -
clone size: -

CDR3 DNA: TGTGCCAGTAGTATTGGAGGTAATGAAAAACTGTTTTTT
CDR3 protein: CASSIGGNEKLFF
J gene: TRBJ1-4
CDR3 length: 13
V gene: TRBV19
D gene: -
clone size: -

CDR3 DNA: TGTGCCAGCAGTTACGAACAGGGTGGCTACGAGCAGTACTTC
CDR3 protein: CASSYEQGGYEQYF
J gene: TRBJ2-7
CDR3 length: 14
V gene: TRBV6-2/TRBV6-3
D gene: -
clone size: once

CDR3 DNA: TGCGCCAGCAGCCCCGGGGGCTACGAGCAGTACTTC
CDR3 protein: CASSPGGYEQYF
J gene: TRBJ2-7
CDR3 length: 12
V gene: TRBV23-1
D gene: -
clone size: once

CDR3 DNA: TGCAGCGTTGACAGGGGTAGGGATGAGCAGTTCTTC
CDR3 protein: CSVDRGRDEQFF
J gene: TRBJ2-1
CDR3 length: 12
V gene: TRBV29-1
D gene: -
clone size: -

CDR3 DNA: TGTGCCAGTTCCGCTTGGGACAGCCTCATGAACACTGAAGCTTTCTTT
CDR3 protein: CASSAWDSLMNTEAFF
J gene: TRBJ1-1
CDR3 length: 16
V gene: TRBV19
D gene: TRBD1
clone size: -

CDR3 DNA: TGTGCCAGCAGCTTAGTCTACAGGGGGCAGACAGATACGCAGTATTTT
CDR3 protein: CASSLVYRGQTDTQYF
J gene: TRBJ2-3
CDR3 length: 16
V gene: TRBV7-8
D gene: TRBD1
clone size: -

CDR3 DNA: TGTGCCTGGGCCTTGGGACAGGGATCTCAGCCCCAGCATTTT
CDR3 protein: CAWALGQGSQPQHF
J gene: TRBJ1-5
CDR3 length: 14
V gene: TRBV30
D gene: TRBD1
clone size: few

CDR3 DNA: TGTGCCAGCAGCTCAGCTGCGTCCAAAGATACGCAGTATTTT
CDR3 protein: CASSSAASKDTQYF
J gene: TRBJ2-3
CDR3 length: 14
V gene: TRBV7-2
D gene: -
clone size: -

CDR3 DNA: TGTGCCAGCAGTTACCTTCAGCGGGAGGGAGAGACTTACGAGCAGTACTTC
CDR3 protein: CASSYLQREGETYEQYF
J gene: TRBJ2-7
CDR3 length: 17
V gene: TRBV6-2/TRBV6-3
D gene: TRBD2
clone size: -

CDR3 DNA: TGTGCCAGCAGACGGACAGGGGAAAACATTCAGTACTTC
CDR3 protein: CASRRTGENIQYF
J gene: TRBJ2-4
CDR3 length: 13
V gene: TRBV5-8
D gene: TRBD1
clone size: -

CDR3 DNA: TGTGCCAGCAGCTTAGGCCTAGAGACCCAGTACTTC
CDR3 protein: CASSLGLETQYF
J gene: TRBJ2-5
CDR3 length: 12
V gene: TRBV13
D gene: -
clone size: -

CDR3 DNA: TGTGCCAGCAGTTACCTCGGAGGGCTGGCCTACAATGAGCAGTTCTTC
CDR3 protein: CASSYLGGLAYNEQFF
J gene: TRBJ2-1
CDR3 length: 16
V gene: TRBV6-5
D gene: -
clone size: -

CDR3 DNA: TGTGCCAGCAGATTGCAGAAAATCCAAGAGACCCAGTACTTC
CDR3 protein: CASRLQKIQETQYF
J gene: TRBJ2-5
CDR3 length: 14
V gene: TRBV6-5
D gene: -
clone size: -

CDR3 DNA: TGTGCCAGCCTATCACCCGGGACTAGCCCCGAGCAGTACTTC
CDR3 protein: CASLSPGTSPEQYF
J gene: TRBJ2-7
CDR3 length: 14
V gene: TRBV2
D gene: TRBD2
clone size: -

CDR3 DNA: TGTGCCAGTAGCCCGGGTCGCCCTAATCAGCCCCAGCATTTT
CDR3 protein: CASSPGRPNQPQHF
J gene: TRBJ1-5
CDR3 length: 14
V gene: TRBV19
D gene: -
clone size: -

CDR3 DNA: TGTGCCAGCAGCTTAGGACCCCCAGGGCCCCATGGCTACACCTTC
CDR3 protein: CASSLGPPGPHGYTF
J gene: TRBJ1-2
CDR3 length: 15
V gene: TRBV7-8
D gene: -
clone size: -

CDR3 DNA: TGTGCCAGCGGAACTCTAGTGGGGGGGAATCAGCCCCAGCATTTT
CDR3 protein: CASGTLVGGNQPQHF
J gene: TRBJ1-5
CDR3 length: 15
V gene: TRBV6-5
D gene: -
clone size: -

CDR3 DNA: TGTGCCAGAAACCTAAAACAGGGGGACACCGGGGAGCTGTTTTTT
CDR3 protein: CARNLKQGDTGELFF
J gene: TRBJ2-2
CDR3 length: 15
V gene: TRBV5-3
D gene: TRBD1
clone size: -

CDR3 DNA: TGTGCCAGCAGCCCTAATCTAGGCGGCGAGCAGTACTTC
CDR3 protein: CASSPNLGGEQYF
J gene: TRBJ2-7
CDR3 length: 13
V gene: TRBV7-9
D gene: -
clone size: once

CDR3 DNA: TGTGCCAGCAGCTTACAGAGGATGAACACTGAAGCTTTCTTT
CDR3 protein: CASSLQRMNTEAFF
J gene: TRBJ1-1
CDR3 length: 14
V gene: TRBV7-8
D gene: -
clone size: -

CDR3 DNA: TGTGCCAGCAGCCTTATAAGCGGGGGGGTACAAGAGACCCAGTACTTC
CDR3 protein: CASSLISGGVQETQYF
J gene: TRBJ2-5
CDR3 length: 16
V gene: TRBV3-1/TRBV3-2
D gene: TRBD2
clone size: once

CDR3 DNA: TGTGCCAGCAGCCCCATTGGGACAGGGGCGACCAAGCAGTTCTTC
CDR3 protein: CASSPIGTGATKQFF
J gene: TRBJ2-1
CDR3 length: 15
V gene: TRBV11-3
D gene: TRBD1
clone size: -

CDR3 DNA: TGTGCCAGCAGTCTAACAGGGGTACTGAACACTGAAGCTTTCTTT
CDR3 protein: CASSLTGVLNTEAFF
J gene: TRBJ1-1
CDR3 length: 15
V gene: TRBV28
D gene: TRBD1
clone size: -

CDR3 DNA: TGTGCCAGCAGCCAAGACTTTGGGACAAGGGGCTACACCTTC
CDR3 protein: CASSQDFGTRGYTF
J gene: TRBJ1-2
CDR3 length: 14
V gene: TRBV14
D gene: -
clone size: -

CDR3 DNA: TGCGCCAGCAGCCAACCCATGGGCACGCAGTATTTT
CDR3 protein: CASSQPMGTQYF
J gene: TRBJ2-3
CDR3 length: 12
V gene: TRBV4-1
D gene: -
clone size: -

CDR3 DNA: TGTGCCACCAGTGATTTAGCGGAGACAGGGGTTGGTACGCAGTATTTT
CDR3 protein: CATSDLAETGVGTQYF
J gene: TRBJ2-3
CDR3 length: 16
V gene: TRBV24-1
D gene: TRBD1
clone size: -